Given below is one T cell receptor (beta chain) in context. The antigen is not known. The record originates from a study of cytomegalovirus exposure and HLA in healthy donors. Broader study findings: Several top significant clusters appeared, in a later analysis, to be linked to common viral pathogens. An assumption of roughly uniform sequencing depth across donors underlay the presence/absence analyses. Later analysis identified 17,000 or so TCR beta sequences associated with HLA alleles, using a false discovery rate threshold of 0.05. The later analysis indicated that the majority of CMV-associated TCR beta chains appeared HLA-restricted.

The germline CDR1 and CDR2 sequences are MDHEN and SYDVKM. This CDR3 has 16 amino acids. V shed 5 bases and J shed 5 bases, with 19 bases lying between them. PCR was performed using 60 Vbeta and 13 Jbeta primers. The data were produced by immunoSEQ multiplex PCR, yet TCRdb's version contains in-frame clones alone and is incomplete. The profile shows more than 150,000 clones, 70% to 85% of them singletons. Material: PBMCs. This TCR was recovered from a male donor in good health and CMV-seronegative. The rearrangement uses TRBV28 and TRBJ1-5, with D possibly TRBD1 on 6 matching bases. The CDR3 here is CASSPPWGRGDQPQHF. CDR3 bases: TGTGCCAGCAGTCCCCCGTGGGGCAGGGGAGATCAGCCCCAGCATTTT.